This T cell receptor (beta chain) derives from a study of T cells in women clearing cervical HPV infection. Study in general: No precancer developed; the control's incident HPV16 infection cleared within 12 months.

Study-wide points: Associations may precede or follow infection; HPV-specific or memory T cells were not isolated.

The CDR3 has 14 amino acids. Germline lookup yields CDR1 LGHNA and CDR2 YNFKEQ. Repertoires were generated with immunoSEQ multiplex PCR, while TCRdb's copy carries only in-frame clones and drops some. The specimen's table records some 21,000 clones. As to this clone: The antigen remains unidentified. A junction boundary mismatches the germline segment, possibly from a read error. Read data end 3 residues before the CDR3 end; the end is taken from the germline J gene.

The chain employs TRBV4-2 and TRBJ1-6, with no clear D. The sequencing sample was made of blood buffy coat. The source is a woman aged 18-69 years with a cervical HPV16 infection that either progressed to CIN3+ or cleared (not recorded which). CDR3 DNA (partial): TGCGCCAGCAGCCCTGATGGGCAAGAATCACCC. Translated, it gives CASSPDGQESP. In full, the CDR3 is CASSPDGQESPLHF.